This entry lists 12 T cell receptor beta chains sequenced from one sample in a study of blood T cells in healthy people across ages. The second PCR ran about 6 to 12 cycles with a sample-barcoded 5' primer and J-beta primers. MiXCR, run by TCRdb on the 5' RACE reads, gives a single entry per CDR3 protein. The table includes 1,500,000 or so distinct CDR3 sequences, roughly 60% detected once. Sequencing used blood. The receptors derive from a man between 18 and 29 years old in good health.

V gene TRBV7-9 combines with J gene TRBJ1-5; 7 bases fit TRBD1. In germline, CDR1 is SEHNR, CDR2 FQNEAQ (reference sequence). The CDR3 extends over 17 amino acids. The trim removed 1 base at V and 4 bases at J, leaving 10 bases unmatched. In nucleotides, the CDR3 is TGTGCCAGCAGCTTAGAACCCGGGACAGATCCTAATCAGCCCCAGCATTTT. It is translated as CASSLEPGTDPNQPQHF.

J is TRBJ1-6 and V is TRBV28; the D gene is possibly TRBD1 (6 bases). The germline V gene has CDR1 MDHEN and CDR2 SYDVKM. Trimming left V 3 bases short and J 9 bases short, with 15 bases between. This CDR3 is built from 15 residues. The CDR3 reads CASSFPGHRSSPLHF. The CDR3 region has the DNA TGTGCCAGCAGTTTCCCGGGACACAGGTCTTCACCCCTCCACTTT.

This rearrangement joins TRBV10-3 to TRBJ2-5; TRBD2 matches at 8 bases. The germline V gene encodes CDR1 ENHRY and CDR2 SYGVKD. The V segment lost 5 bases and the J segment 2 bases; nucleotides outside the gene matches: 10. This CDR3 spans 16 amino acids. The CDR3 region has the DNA TGTGCCATCAGTCCGAAGGCGGGGGGCAAACAAGAGACCCAGTACTTC. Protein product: CAISPKAGGKQETQYF.

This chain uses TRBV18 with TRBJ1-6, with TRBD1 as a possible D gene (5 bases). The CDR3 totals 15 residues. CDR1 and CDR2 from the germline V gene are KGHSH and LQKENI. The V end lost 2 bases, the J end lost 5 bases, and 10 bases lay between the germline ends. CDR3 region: CASSPVQENNSPLHF. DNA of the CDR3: TGTGCCAGCTCACCAGTACAGGAGAATAATTCACCCCTCCACTTT.

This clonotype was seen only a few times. CDR3 nucleotide sequence: TGTGCCAGCAGTTTAACCGGGACAGGACACTACGAGCAGTACTTC. Residues: CASSLTGTGHYEQYF. The chain is built from TRBV27 and TRBJ2-7; TRBD1 agrees at 8 bases. The length of the CDR3 is 15 residues. Trimming at V came to 2 bases and at J to 3 bases, leaving 6 bases not matched to a gene. Germline values: CDR1 MNHEY, CDR2 SMNVEV (reference sequence).

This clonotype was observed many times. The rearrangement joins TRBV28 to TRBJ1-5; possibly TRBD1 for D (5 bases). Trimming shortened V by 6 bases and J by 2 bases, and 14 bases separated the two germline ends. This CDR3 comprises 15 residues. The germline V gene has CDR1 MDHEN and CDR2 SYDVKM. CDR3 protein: CASRGLGGGNQPQHF. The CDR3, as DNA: TGTGCCAGCAGGGGGCTCGGGGGAGGCAATCAGCCCCAGCATTTT.

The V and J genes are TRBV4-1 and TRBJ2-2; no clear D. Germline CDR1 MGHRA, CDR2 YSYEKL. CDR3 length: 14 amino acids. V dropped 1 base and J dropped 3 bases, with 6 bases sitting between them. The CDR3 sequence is CASSQGPDTGELFF. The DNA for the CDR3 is TGCGCCAGCAGCCAAGGACCAGACACCGGGGAGCTGTTTTTT.

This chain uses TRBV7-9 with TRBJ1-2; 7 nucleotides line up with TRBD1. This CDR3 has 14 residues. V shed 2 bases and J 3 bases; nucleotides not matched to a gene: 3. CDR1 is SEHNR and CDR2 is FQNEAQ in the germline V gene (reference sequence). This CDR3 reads CASSLITGDYGYTF. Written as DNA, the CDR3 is TGTGCCAGCAGCTTAATAACAGGGGACTATGGCTACACCTTC.

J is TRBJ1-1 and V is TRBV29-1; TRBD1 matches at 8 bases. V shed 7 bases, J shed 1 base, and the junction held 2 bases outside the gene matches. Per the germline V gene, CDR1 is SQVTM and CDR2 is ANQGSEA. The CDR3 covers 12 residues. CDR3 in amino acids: CSADRGNTEAFF. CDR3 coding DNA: TGCAGCGCTGACAGGGGGAACACTGAAGCTTTCTTT.

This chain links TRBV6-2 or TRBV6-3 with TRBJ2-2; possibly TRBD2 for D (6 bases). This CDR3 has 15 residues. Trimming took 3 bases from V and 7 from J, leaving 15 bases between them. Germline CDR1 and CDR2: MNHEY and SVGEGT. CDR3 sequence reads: CASSYDWRVRGELFF. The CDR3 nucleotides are TGTGCCAGCAGTTATGATTGGAGGGTCCGCGGGGAGCTGTTTTTT.

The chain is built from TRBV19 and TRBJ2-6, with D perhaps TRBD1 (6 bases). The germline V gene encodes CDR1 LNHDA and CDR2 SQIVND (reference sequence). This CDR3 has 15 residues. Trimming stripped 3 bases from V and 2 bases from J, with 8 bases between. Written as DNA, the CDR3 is TGTGCCAGTAGTATGGGGACAACTGGGGCCAACGTCCTGACTTTC. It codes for CASSMGTTGANVLTF.

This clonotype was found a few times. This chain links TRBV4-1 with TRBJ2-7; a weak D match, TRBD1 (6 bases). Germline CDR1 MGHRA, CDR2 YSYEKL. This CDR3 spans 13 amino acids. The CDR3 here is CAAARTASYEQYF. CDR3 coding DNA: TGCGCAGCGGCGAGGACAGCCTCCTACGAGCAGTACTTC.